Listed below are T cell receptor beta chains from one sample, sequenced in a study of cytomegalovirus exposure and HLA in healthy donors. This table comes from immunoSEQ multiplex PCR, and its TCRdb copy is limited to in-frame clones, with some not included. The table has roughly 98,000 clones, roughly 70% seen once. The sample taken for sequencing was PBMCs. The receptors stem from a man aged 50 to 60 in good health and CMV-seronegative. Both conserved end residues are trimmed from each CDR3.

j_call v_call cdr3_aa
TRBJ1-2 TRBV10-3 AISESAGSGGYGYT
TRBJ2-1 TRBV27 ASSSTGTTNEQF
TRBJ1-1 TRBV2 ASITDRGNTEAF
TRBJ1-1 TRBV29-1 SVLPEGARNTEAF
TRBJ2-1 TRBV19 ASSFGQHYNEQF
TRBJ1-1 TRBV6-1 ASSGSGGGPNTEAF
TRBJ2-5 TRBV7-2 ASSTYPQETQY
TRBJ1-1 TRBV10-1 ASSRQGNTEAF
TRBJ1-5 TRBV30 AWSGGTPGQPQH
TRBJ2-5 TRBV25-1 ASSEYMVTGGTGTQY
TRBJ2-7 TRBV6-6 ASGQRANSYEQY
TRBJ2-5 TRBV7-9 ASSLVGATRETQY
TRBJ2-1 TRBV14 ASSQDLAGVNEQF
TRBJ2-1 TRBV5-8 ASSLGAGWKGEQF
TRBJ1-1 TRBV19 ASSTDRKVHTEAF
TRBJ2-7 TRBV27 ASTVGAGDYEQY
TRBJ1-6 TRBV7-3 ASSLGEGNNSPLH
TRBJ1-2 TRBV18 ASSPSGGANGYT
TRBJ2-5 TRBV4-3 ASSPLAGPQETQY
TRBJ2-7 TRBV27 ASSLNTPYEQY
TRBJ1-6 TRBV2 ASRFDRGGSPLH
TRBJ2-7 TRBV10-2 ASKPGQGNYEQY